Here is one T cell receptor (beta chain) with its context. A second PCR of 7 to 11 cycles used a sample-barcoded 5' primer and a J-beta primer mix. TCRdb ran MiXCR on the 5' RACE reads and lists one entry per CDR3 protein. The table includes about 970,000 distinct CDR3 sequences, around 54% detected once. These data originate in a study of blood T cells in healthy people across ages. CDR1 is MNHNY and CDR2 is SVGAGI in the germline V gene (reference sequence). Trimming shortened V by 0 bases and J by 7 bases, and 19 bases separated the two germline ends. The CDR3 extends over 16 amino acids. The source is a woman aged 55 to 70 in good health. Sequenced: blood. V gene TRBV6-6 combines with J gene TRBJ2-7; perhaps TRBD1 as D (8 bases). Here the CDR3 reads CASSYSQGAHGGEQYF. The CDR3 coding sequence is TGTGCCAGCAGTTACTCGCAGGGGGCACACGGGGGGGAGCAGTACTTC.